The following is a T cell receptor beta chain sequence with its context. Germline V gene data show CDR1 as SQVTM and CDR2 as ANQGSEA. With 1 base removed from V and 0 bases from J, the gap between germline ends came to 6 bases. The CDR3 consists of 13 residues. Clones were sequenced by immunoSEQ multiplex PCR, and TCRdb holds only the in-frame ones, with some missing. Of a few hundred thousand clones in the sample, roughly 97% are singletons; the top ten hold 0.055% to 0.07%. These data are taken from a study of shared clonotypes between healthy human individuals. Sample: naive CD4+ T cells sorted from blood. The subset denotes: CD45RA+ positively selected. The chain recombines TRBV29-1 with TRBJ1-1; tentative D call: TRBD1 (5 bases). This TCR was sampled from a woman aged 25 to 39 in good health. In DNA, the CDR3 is TGCAGCGTTGAAGGCAGGGTGAACACTGAAGCTTTCTTT. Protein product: CSVEGRVNTEAFF. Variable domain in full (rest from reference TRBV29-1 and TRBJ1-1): SAVISQKPSRDICQRGTSLTIQCQVDSQVTMMFWYRQQPGQSLTLIATANQGSEATYESGFVIDKFPISRPNLTFSTLTVSNMSPEDSSIYLCSVEGRVNTEAFFGQGTRLTVV.